The rows below give T cell receptor beta chains drawn from one sample of a study of cytomegalovirus exposure and HLA in healthy donors. The assay was immunoSEQ multiplex PCR, and TCRdb's table has in-frame clones only and misses some. Counted here are roughly 120,000 clones, approximately 80% occurring once; the ten biggest clones make up around 4.9%. Sequencing used PBMCs. The receptor set was obtained from a man aged 50 to 60 in good health and CMV-seropositive. The CDR3 runs from the conserved cysteine through the conserved F or W. The D gene is left open where the match is weak. Only part of the rows carry a size: once, few, many, or a class if the clone is expanded.

j_call d_call clone_size v_call cdr3_nt cdr3_aa
TRBJ2-5 - - TRBV5-1 TGCGCCAGCACCGACACAGAGACCCAGTACTTC CASTDTETQYF
TRBJ1-2 - - TRBV7-9 TGTGCCAGCAGCTCGTGGACAGAGCGCTATGGCTACACCTTC CASSSWTERYGYTF
TRBJ2-2 - - TRBV11-2 TGTGCCAGCAGCATAGGCCAGTCCGGGGAGCTGTTTTTT CASSIGQSGELFF
TRBJ2-7 - - TRBV14 TGTGCCAGCAGCCAAGCCCCCAGGTCACCCAACGAGCAGTACTTC CASSQAPRSPNEQYF
TRBJ1-4 - few TRBV5-3 TGTGCCAGAAGCCGGAGGGTAAATGAAAAACTGTTTTTT CARSRRVNEKLFF
TRBJ1-6 TRBD1 once TRBV29-1 TGCAGCGTCTGGACAGGGGAATATAATTCACCCCTCCACTTT CSVWTGEYNSPLHF
TRBJ2-5 - - TRBV7-9 TGTGCCAGCAGCTTAGGACTGCGGGGACGAGAGACCCAGTACTTC CASSLGLRGRETQYF
TRBJ1-2 TRBD1 many TRBV2 TGTGCCAGCATTACCTTTCGTGGAGGGGGCAACTATGGCTACACCTTC CASITFRGGGNYGYTF
TRBJ2-2 TRBD1 - TRBV27 TGTGCCAGCACCAGAACAGGGGCTCCCACCGGGGAGCTGTTTTTT CASTRTGAPTGELFF
TRBJ2-3 - - TRBV28 TGTGCCAGCAGTTCCTCCGGGAGACTAGGGGATACGCAGTATTTT CASSSSGRLGDTQYF
TRBJ1-1 - - TRBV5-1 TGCGCCAGCAGCTTGCTCTTGAACACTGAAGCTTTCTTT CASSLLLNTEAFF
TRBJ2-3 TRBD2 few TRBV19 TGTGCCAGTAGTATAAGGTTAGGGGCGCTAGCGGGGCCCACAGATACGCAGTATTTT CASSIRLGALAGPTDTQYF
TRBJ1-2 - - TRBV6-1 TGTGCCAGCGGACCCCTCGGACACTATAGCTACACCTTC CASGPLGHYSYTF
TRBJ1-5 TRBD1 - TRBV5-1 TGCGCCAGCAGCGCCTCTCCGGGACAGATCGATCAGCCCCAGCATTTT CASSASPGQIDQPQHF
TRBJ1-2 - - TRBV19 TGTGCCAGTAGTCTGGACAGAGACTATGGCTACACCTTC CASSLDRDYGYTF
TRBJ1-5 TRBD1 - TRBV18 TGTGCCAGCTCACCACCAGGGACAGACGATCAGCCCCAGCATTTT CASSPPGTDDQPQHF
TRBJ2-2 TRBD2 - TRBV2 TGTGCCAGCAGACCGGGACTAGCGGGGGGTAACACCGGGGAGCTGTTTTTT CASRPGLAGGNTGELFF
TRBJ1-1 - - TRBV6-6 TGTGCCAGCAGTTCCAGGCTGGTGAACACTGAAGCTTTCTTT CASSSRLVNTEAFF
TRBJ1-2 - - TRBV10-3 TGTGCCATCAATGGTAACGGCTTAGGGGATGGCTACACCTTC CAINGNGLGDGYTF
TRBJ2-2 TRBD2 - TRBV7-9 TGTGCCAGCAGCTTGAGACTAGCGGGAGATACCGGGGAGCTGTTTTTT CASSLRLAGDTGELFF
TRBJ2-6 - few TRBV28 TGTGCCAGCAGTTCGACAGTTACAGCTTCTGGGGCCAACGTCCTGACTTTC CASSSTVTASGANVLTF
TRBJ2-1 TRBD2 few TRBV5-1 TGCGCCAGCAGCTTGGGACTAGCGGCCCATAGCTCCTACAATGAGCAGTTCTTC CASSLGLAAHSSYNEQFF
TRBJ2-2 - - TRBV6-4 TGTGCCAGCAGAAAGGGAGGGAACACCGGGGAGCTGTTTTTT CASRKGGNTGELFF
TRBJ1-2 - - TRBV28 TGTGCCAGCAGTTTAATAACGTCGGGCTATGGCTACACCTTC CASSLITSGYGYTF
TRBJ1-1 - - TRBV7-9 TGTGCCAGCAGCTTAAATCCACGGGGGAACACTGAAGCTTTCTTT CASSLNPRGNTEAFF
TRBJ2-6 - - TRBV7-2 TGTGCCAGCAGCTTATTAACCAACGTCCTGACTTTC CASSLLTNVLTF
TRBJ2-7 TRBD1 - TRBV28 TGTGCCAGCACTACAGGGGTCACCTACGAGCAGTACTTC CASTTGVTYEQYF
TRBJ1-5 - few TRBV4-1 TGCGCCAGCAGCCAATCGGACAGACGTGTGGGGCAGCCCCAGCATTTT CASSQSDRRVGQPQHF
TRBJ1-2 - - TRBV27 TGTGCCAGCAGTTCCGGGACTGAAGTGGATGGCTACACCTTC CASSSGTEVDGYTF
TRBJ1-6 TRBD1 - TRBV30 TGTGCCTGGAGTGTACGCAGGGGGCGGTTTGGTTCACCCCTCCACTTT CAWSVRRGRFGSPLHF
TRBJ2-7 TRBD2 - TRBV28 TGTGCCATCCGTAGCGGGGGGGCCATCTACGAGCAGTACTTC CAIRSGGAIYEQYF
TRBJ1-2 - few TRBV30 TGTGCCTGGAGTGTACCGGGGGTCGGCTACACCTTC CAWSVPGVGYTF
TRBJ2-6 - few TRBV6-6 TGTGCCAGCAGTTTGGGCGCCTCTGGGGCCAACGTCCTGACTTTC CASSLGASGANVLTF
TRBJ1-1 - few TRBV6-5 TGTGCCAGCAGTTTACAAGGGGCGAACACTGAAGCTTTCTTT CASSLQGANTEAFF
TRBJ1-1 - - TRBV18 TGTGCCAGCTCACTCGACAGCTACACTGAAGCTTTCTTT CASSLDSYTEAFF
TRBJ1-1 - - TRBV5-5 TGTGCCAGCAGCTTGTCAGGGGTACCTGAAGCTTTCTTT CASSLSGVPEAFF
TRBJ2-1 - once TRBV7-2 TGTGCCAGCAGCTTATCCGGGAGTTCCTACAATGAGCAGTTCTTC CASSLSGSSYNEQFF
TRBJ2-5 TRBD1 - TRBV9 TGTGCCAGCAGCCTCGGGGACAGGTTAAGGGAGACCCAGTACTTC CASSLGDRLRETQYF
TRBJ2-3 - - TRBV18 TGTGCCAGCTCACCCAGATCATCCACAGATACGCAGTATTTT CASSPRSSTDTQYF
TRBJ1-2 - once TRBV5-1 TGCGCCAGCAGCTTATCGACAGCTAACTATGGCTACACCTTC CASSLSTANYGYTF
TRBJ1-5 TRBD1 - TRBV27 TGTGCCAGCAGTCCACTTGGCCAGGGGGTTAGTCAGCCCCAGCATTTT CASSPLGQGVSQPQHF
TRBJ1-1 TRBD1 - TRBV4-3 TGCGCCAGCAGCCAAGTTTCAGGGGGGAACACTGAAGCTTTCTTT CASSQVSGGNTEAFF
TRBJ1-1 TRBD1 - TRBV18 TGTGCCAGCTCACCAGGACAGGGAAGACCCACTGAAGCTTTCTTT CASSPGQGRPTEAFF
TRBJ1-1 - - TRBV5-1 TGCGCCAGCAGCTTGGCAGGAAGGAACACTGAAGCTTTCTTT CASSLAGRNTEAFF
TRBJ2-3 TRBD1 few TRBV5-6 TGTGCCAGCAGCTTGGCCGCAGGGGGTGCAGATACGCAGTATTTT CASSLAAGGADTQYF
TRBJ2-7 TRBD1 - TRBV11-3 TGTGCCAGCAGCTTATCCGGCGCGACAGGGCTTTACGAGCAGTACTTC CASSLSGATGLYEQYF
TRBJ1-1 - - TRBV5-8 TGTGCCAGCAGCTTGCAAGGGGTGAGGGCTTTCTTT CASSLQGVRAFF